A selection of T cell receptor beta chains follows, all from one sample in a study of immune evolution from preneoplasia to lung adenocarcinoma. The data were produced by immunoSEQ multiplex PCR, yet TCRdb's version contains in-frame clones alone and is incomplete. The table includes some 5,000 clones, 70% to 85% detected once. The sequenced sample was FFPE adjacent normal lung tissue. The receptor set was obtained from a person aged 65-85 years with lung adenocarcinoma. CDR3s include the opening cysteine and the closing phenylalanine or tryptophan. The D gene is left open where the match is weak. Clone size is not always given. Where it is, it says once, few, many or a class for expanded clones.

len: 14; d_gene: -; v_gene: TRBV18; abundance: -; j_gene: TRBJ2-7; CDR3nt: TGTGCCAGCTCACCACAGACAGGTGACGGCGAGCAGTACTTC; CDR3aa: CASSPQTGDGEQYF
len: 13; d_gene: -; v_gene: TRBV7-2; abundance: -; j_gene: TRBJ2-7; CDR3nt: TGTGCCAGCAGCTTCGGGTTCTCCTACGAGCAGTACTTC; CDR3aa: CASSFGFSYEQYF
len: 12; d_gene: -; v_gene: TRBV5-4; abundance: -; j_gene: TRBJ2-3; CDR3nt: TGTGCCAGCAGTCTCTACTTGGATACGCAGTATTTT; CDR3aa: CASSLYLDTQYF
len: 15; d_gene: TRBD2; v_gene: TRBV5-6; abundance: -; j_gene: TRBJ2-1; CDR3nt: TGTGCCAGCAGCGAAGGCGGGAGGGCCTTAAGTGAGCAGTTCTTC; CDR3aa: CASSEGGRALSEQFF
len: 15; d_gene: -; v_gene: TRBV4-1; abundance: -; j_gene: TRBJ1-5; CDR3nt: TGCGCCAGCAGCCAAGAAGCGGGAGTCAATCAGCCCCAGCATTTT; CDR3aa: CASSQEAGVNQPQHF
len: 15; d_gene: -; v_gene: TRBV30; abundance: -; j_gene: TRBJ2-1; CDR3nt: TGTGCCTGGAGTCTGGAGGGGGGGTCTTACAATGAGCAGTTCTTC; CDR3aa: CAWSLEGGSYNEQFF
len: 14; d_gene: -; v_gene: TRBV6-5; abundance: -; j_gene: TRBJ1-1; CDR3nt: TGTGCCAGCAGTTCGCTTTCAGGGATCCCTGAAGCTTTCTTT; CDR3aa: CASSSLSGIPEAFF
len: 12; d_gene: -; v_gene: TRBV29-1; abundance: few; j_gene: TRBJ1-1; CDR3nt: TGCAGCGTTGACAGGATGAACACTGAAGCTTTCTTT; CDR3aa: CSVDRMNTEAFF
len: 13; d_gene: -; v_gene: TRBV19; abundance: -; j_gene: TRBJ2-1; CDR3nt: TGTGCCAGTAGTATTCGGTCCTACGGTGAGCAGTTCTTC; CDR3aa: CASSIRSYGEQFF
len: 13; d_gene: -; v_gene: TRBV2; abundance: -; j_gene: TRBJ2-7; CDR3nt: TGTGCCAGCAGTGTGGAGGGTCAAAACGAGCAGTACTTC; CDR3aa: CASSVEGQNEQYF
len: 13; d_gene: -; v_gene: TRBV5-1; abundance: once; j_gene: TRBJ2-1; CDR3nt: TGCGCCAGCAGCTTGGGGGGGGGCACTGAGCAGTTCTTC; CDR3aa: CASSLGGGTEQFF
len: 17; d_gene: TRBD1; v_gene: TRBV25-1; abundance: -; j_gene: TRBJ2-4; CDR3nt: TGTGCCAGCAGTGATCCGGGCAGGGGGCAATTTCGGGACATTCAGTACTTC; CDR3aa: CASSDPGRGQFRDIQYF
len: 13; d_gene: -; v_gene: TRBV5-1; abundance: once; j_gene: TRBJ2-1; CDR3nt: TGCGCCAGCAGCCAGAACAGGGACAATGAGCAGTTCTTC; CDR3aa: CASSQNRDNEQFF
len: 13; d_gene: -; v_gene: TRBV11-2; abundance: -; j_gene: TRBJ2-1; CDR3nt: TGTGCCAGCAGCTTAAACGCGAACAATGAGCAGTTCTTC; CDR3aa: CASSLNANNEQFF
len: 14; d_gene: -; v_gene: TRBV6-4; abundance: few; j_gene: TRBJ2-1; CDR3nt: TGTGCCACCAGGGACACCCTTAAAGGGAATGAGCAGTTCTTC; CDR3aa: CATRDTLKGNEQFF
len: 14; d_gene: -; v_gene: TRBV29-1; abundance: -; j_gene: TRBJ1-2; CDR3nt: TGCAGCGTTGACTCGGATGAGGGGTCCTATGGCTACACCTTC; CDR3aa: CSVDSDEGSYGYTF
len: 12; d_gene: -; v_gene: TRBV6-6; abundance: -; j_gene: TRBJ2-2; CDR3nt: TGTGCCAGCACCGGGATGACGGGGGAGCTGTTTTTT; CDR3aa: CASTGMTGELFF
len: 15; d_gene: TRBD2; v_gene: TRBV5-6; abundance: -; j_gene: TRBJ2-7; CDR3nt: TGTGCCAGCAGTTTAGCTAGCGGGGGTTACTACGAGCAGTACTTC; CDR3aa: CASSLASGGYYEQYF
len: 14; d_gene: -; v_gene: TRBV7-9; abundance: few; j_gene: TRBJ1-6; CDR3nt: TGTGCCAGCAGCTTAGCAGGGAATAATTCACCCCTCCACTTT; CDR3aa: CASSLAGNNSPLHF
len: 15; d_gene: TRBD2; v_gene: TRBV30; abundance: -; j_gene: TRBJ2-5; CDR3nt: TGTGCCTGGAGTGGCCTGGGCGGGGGCCAAGAGACCCAGTACTTC; CDR3aa: CAWSGLGGGQETQYF
len: 16; d_gene: TRBD2; v_gene: TRBV2; abundance: -; j_gene: TRBJ2-2; CDR3nt: TGTGCCAGCAGTGTGTGGCGGGGGGCCACGGCGGGGGAGCTGTTTTTT; CDR3aa: CASSVWRGATAGELFF
len: 13; d_gene: -; v_gene: TRBV9; abundance: -; j_gene: TRBJ1-1; CDR3nt: TGTGCCAGCAGCGTAGCCCCGAACACTGAAGCTTTCTTT; CDR3aa: CASSVAPNTEAFF
len: 14; d_gene: -; v_gene: TRBV4-1; abundance: -; j_gene: TRBJ2-7; CDR3nt: TGCGCCAGCAGCCCAACCCACGGATCCTACGAGCAGTACTTC; CDR3aa: CASSPTHGSYEQYF
len: 16; d_gene: TRBD1; v_gene: TRBV28; abundance: -; j_gene: TRBJ1-6; CDR3nt: TGTGCCAGCAGTCGCGGCTCGGGACAGCTTAATTCACCCCTCCACTTT; CDR3aa: CASSRGSGQLNSPLHF
len: 15; d_gene: -; v_gene: TRBV2; abundance: -; j_gene: TRBJ1-6; CDR3nt: TGTGCCAGCAGTGCGGACAGTGTCTTAATTCACCCCCTCCACTTT; CDR3aa: CASSADSVLIHPLHF
len: 15; d_gene: TRBD1; v_gene: TRBV11-2; abundance: -; j_gene: TRBJ2-3; CDR3nt: TGTGCCAGCAGCTTAGACGGAAACAGGGGGAGTACGCAGTATTTT; CDR3aa: CASSLDGNRGSTQYF
len: 15; d_gene: -; v_gene: TRBV10-3; abundance: -; j_gene: TRBJ1-5; CDR3nt: TGTGCCATCAGTGAGTCTAGGGAGGTCAATCAGCCCCAGCATTTT; CDR3aa: CAISESREVNQPQHF
len: 15; d_gene: -; v_gene: TRBV11-1; abundance: -; j_gene: TRBJ2-1; CDR3nt: TGTGCCAGCAGCTTAGATTGGGGTTCCTACAATGAGCAGTTCTTC; CDR3aa: CASSLDWGSYNEQFF
len: 15; d_gene: TRBD1; v_gene: TRBV5-1; abundance: once; j_gene: TRBJ1-1; CDR3nt: TGCGCCAGCAGCGCCCAGGGGGCACCCACCTCTGAAGCTTTCTTT; CDR3aa: CASSAQGAPTSEAFF
len: 15; d_gene: TRBD1; v_gene: TRBV5-1; abundance: -; j_gene: TRBJ1-4; CDR3nt: TGCGCCAGCAGCTTGGAGACAGGGGAAAGGGAAAAACTGTTTTTT; CDR3aa: CASSLETGEREKLFF
len: 19; d_gene: -; v_gene: TRBV5-1; abundance: few; j_gene: TRBJ2-3; CDR3nt: TGCGCCAGCAGCGAAGGGCAACTCGGGACACCGTATAGCACAGATACGCAGTATTTT; CDR3aa: CASSEGQLGTPYSTDTQYF
len: 16; d_gene: -; v_gene: TRBV29-1; abundance: -; j_gene: TRBJ2-3; CDR3nt: TGCAGCGTTGAAGCCGGTCGCGGGGCCGGTGGAGATACGCAGTATTTT; CDR3aa: CSVEAGRGAGGDTQYF
len: 15; d_gene: TRBD1; v_gene: TRBV29-1; abundance: large; j_gene: TRBJ1-2; CDR3nt: TGCAGCGTTGAAGCTACCGGGGAACAGGGGATTGGCTACACCTTC; CDR3aa: CSVEATGEQGIGYTF
len: 17; d_gene: -; v_gene: TRBV5-6; abundance: -; j_gene: TRBJ2-5; CDR3nt: TGTGCCAGCAGCTTGGATTCGGTGGGGCAGTACCAAGAGACCCAGTACTTC; CDR3aa: CASSLDSVGQYQETQYF
len: 15; d_gene: TRBD2; v_gene: TRBV29-1; abundance: large; j_gene: TRBJ2-3; CDR3nt: TGCAGCGTTGTAGATCGGGAGGGTGGCACAGATACGCAGTATTTT; CDR3aa: CSVVDREGGTDTQYF
len: 15; d_gene: -; v_gene: TRBV28; abundance: -; j_gene: TRBJ1-1; CDR3nt: TGTGCCAGCGAGGGGCAGTCCTGGATGAACACTGAAGCTTTCTTT; CDR3aa: CASEGQSWMNTEAFF
len: 15; d_gene: -; v_gene: TRBV15; abundance: -; j_gene: TRBJ1-5; CDR3nt: TGTGCCACCAGCAGAGATCCGGATAGCAATCAGCCCCAGCATTTT; CDR3aa: CATSRDPDSNQPQHF
len: 13; d_gene: -; v_gene: TRBV5-1; abundance: -; j_gene: TRBJ1-2; CDR3nt: TGCGCCAGCAGCTCCGCAGGGGCGAGTGGCTACACCTTC; CDR3aa: CASSSAGASGYTF
len: 13; d_gene: -; v_gene: TRBV29-1; abundance: -; j_gene: TRBJ2-1; CDR3nt: TGCAGCGTTGTAGGAAGGGCGTACAATGAGCAGTTCTTC; CDR3aa: CSVVGRAYNEQFF